The 30 T cell receptor beta chains below were found in one sample sequenced in a study of blood T cells in healthy people across ages. A J-beta primer mix and a sample-barcoded 5' primer were used in a second PCR of roughly 6 to 12 cycles. TCRdb reprocessed the 5' RACE reads with MiXCR, giving one entry per CDR3 protein. Of about 1.6 million distinct CDR3 sequences in the sample, about 31% were seen once. Material: blood. These receptors all stem from a young woman in good health.

About this clonotype: A read error may account for a junction end that differs from germline. The rearrangement links TRBV2 to TRBJ1-1; D is undetermined. Germline CDR1 SNHLY, CDR2 FYNNEI. The CDR3 is 13 residues long. CDR3 sequence: CASNERVSSEAFF. The CDR3 DNA sequence: TGTGCCAGCAATGAACGCGTGAGTTCAGAAGCTTTCTTT.

The chain links TRBV4-1 to TRBJ1-4; no clear D gene. The V and J ends lost 2 bases and 8 bases respectively, with 15 bases between them. The CDR3 has 15 amino acids. From germline, CDR1 is MGHRA and CDR2 YSYEKL. The CDR3 sequence is CASSQRGLGKEKLFF. In DNA form, the CDR3 reads TGCGCCAGCAGCCAAAGAGGCCTCGGTAAAGAAAAACTGTTTTTT.

This clonotype was detected only a few times. The V gene is TRBV4-1, the J gene TRBJ2-1; 10 bases align to TRBD2. Germline V lookup: CDR1 MGHRA, CDR2 YSYEKL. V lost 3 bases to trimming and J lost 5 bases; unmatched junction nucleotides: 7. This CDR3 is 16 amino acids long. CDR3: CASSHVIAGGDNEQFF. The CDR3 nucleotides read TGCGCCAGCAGCCATGTTATAGCGGGAGGAGACAATGAGCAGTTCTTC.

The chain has TRBV6-5 and TRBJ2-3, with 9 bases matching TRBD1. CDR3 length equals 15 residues. Germline CDR1 and CDR2: MNHEY and SVGAGI. V was pared by 5 bases and J by 4 bases, with 7 bases of the junction left unmatched. In nucleotides, the CDR3 is TGTGCCAGCAGTCGCGGGGACAGGGTGTCAGATACGCAGTATTTT. This translates into CASSRGDRVSDTQYF.

The rearrangement links TRBV12-3 or TRBV12-4 to TRBJ2-7, with D unclear. V was clipped by 5 bases and J by 3 bases, with 11 bases between them. The CDR3 consists of 13 residues. CDR3 region: CASSEHPYYEQYF. The CDR3 DNA sequence: TGTGCCAGCAGTGAACACCCCTACTACGAGCAGTACTTC.

This chain joins TRBV20-1 and TRBJ1-2; the D is unclear. Germline CDR1 and CDR2: DFQATT and SNEGSKA (reference sequence). The germline V and J ends were trimmed by 1 base and 4 bases, with 7 bases remaining between them. The CDR3 totals 12 residues. CDR3 in amino acids: CSARVTVYGYTF. CDR3 DNA: TGCAGTGCTAGAGTAACAGTCTATGGCTACACCTTC.

This clonotype was observed at least ten times. V gene TRBV10-2 combines with J gene TRBJ2-1; TRBD2 aligns across 10 bases. Germline CDR1 is WSHSY and CDR2 is SAAADI. V gave up 10 bases and J gave up 5 bases; unmatched junction bases: 11. CDR3 size: 15 residues. The CDR3 DNA follows: TGCGCCACCATAGCGGGGGGCCGATACAACAATGAGCAGTTCTTC. Its translation is CATIAGGRYNNEQFF.

This chain links TRBV7-8 with TRBJ2-5; D possibly corresponds to TRBD1 (5 bases). The V gene lost 2 bases and the J gene lost 11 bases, with 15 bases spanning the gap. The length of the CDR3 is 13 residues. Germline CDR1 reads SGHVS; CDR2 reads FQNEAQ. CDR3 in DNA: TGTGCCAGCAGCTTAAAAGGGGCGGTGTGGCAGTACTTC. It specifies CASSLKGAVWQYF.

The chain recombines TRBV4-1 with TRBJ2-3; possibly TRBD2 for D (5 bases). The germline gives CDR1 MGHRA, CDR2 YSYEKL. The V end lost 4 bases, the J end lost 6 bases, and 17 bases lay between the germline ends. CDR3 length equals 15 residues. The CDR3 spells CASSPGLLPGDTQYF. Written as DNA, the CDR3 is TGCGCCAGCAGCCCCGGACTTCTTCCTGGGGATACGCAGTATTTT.

The chain has TRBV27 and TRBJ2-5, with TRBD1 matching 9 bases. V shed 3 bases and J 4 bases; nucleotides not matched to a gene: 12. Germline CDR1 reads MNHEY; CDR2 reads SMNVEV (reference sequence). The CDR3 has 17 residues. The CDR3 loop reads CASSFGTGYTDPETQYF. The CDR3 nucleotides are TGTGCCAGCAGTTTCGGGACAGGGTATACTGATCCAGAGACCCAGTACTTC.

The V and J genes are TRBV13 and TRBJ2-7; TRBD1 aligns across 10 bases. In germline, CDR1 is PRHDT, CDR2 FYEKMQ (reference sequence). Trimming cost V 5 bases and J 6 bases; bases outside gene matches: 10. The CDR3 runs 15 residues. The CDR3: CASSVRDRGWGEQYF. DNA of the CDR3: TGTGCCAGCAGCGTCCGGGACAGGGGTTGGGGCGAGCAGTACTTC. The variable domain in full, with the rest retrieved from reference TRBV13 and TRBJ2-7, is AAGVIQSPRHLIKEKRETATLKCYPIPRHDTVYWYQQGPGQDPQFLISFYEKMQSDKGSIPDRFSAQQFSDYHSELNMSSLELGDSALYFCASSVRDRGWGEQYFGPGTRLTVT.

The chain employs TRBV19 and TRBJ1-5, with D possibly matching TRBD1 (5 bases). The CDR3 sequence is 13 residues long. V gave up 3 bases and J gave up 7 bases, with 10 bases separating them. The V gene's germline CDR1 is LNHDA and CDR2 SQIVND (reference sequence). CDR3 region: CASSMEGLQPQHF. The CDR3 DNA sequence: TGTGCCAGTAGTATGGAGGGGCTGCAGCCCCAGCATTTT.

V and J are TRBV27 and TRBJ2-7, with 9 bases that match TRBD2. Trimming removed 3 bases from V and 1 base from J; junction bases left unmatched: 10. The germline gives CDR1 MNHEY, CDR2 SMNVEV (reference sequence). The CDR3 loop spans 17 amino acids. The CDR3 spells CASSFWREGPESYEQYF. DNA of the CDR3: TGTGCCAGCAGTTTTTGGCGGGAGGGCCCCGAGTCCTACGAGCAGTACTTC.

V and J are TRBV7-9 and TRBJ2-1, with no clear D. The CDR3 runs 13 residues. Germline values: CDR1 SEHNR, CDR2 FQNEAQ (reference sequence). Trimming pared 1 base from V and 10 bases from J, leaving 11 bases between. The CDR3 loop is CASSLGQPTEQFF. Here the CDR3 DNA reads TGTGCCAGCAGCTTAGGCCAACCCACCGAGCAGTTCTTC. Full variable domain (missing parts from reference TRBV7-9 and TRBJ2-1): DTGVSQNPRHKITKRGQNVTFRCDPISEHNRLYWYRQTLGQGPEFLTYFQNEAQLEKSRLLSDRFSAERPKGSFSTLEIQRTEQGDSAMYLCASSLGQPTEQFFGPGTRLTVL.

This clonotype has a single count. A read error may produce the germline difference seen at one junction end. The genes are TRBV6-2 or TRBV6-3 and TRBJ1-2; D remains ambiguous. The CDR3 loop spans 13 amino acids. Germline CDR1 reads MNHEY; CDR2 reads SVGEGT. As DNA, the CDR3 is TGTGCCAGCAGTTACTCGCTCCCCAATGGCTGCACCTTC. Encoded protein: CASSYSLPNGCTF.

Worth noting for this clonotype: This clone may be a read error of a much larger clone one base away. The V and J genes are TRBV28 and TRBJ2-7; 10 bases map to TRBD2. Judging by the DNA end, TRBJ2-4 fits better; the J call may be wrong. Germline V gene data show CDR1 as MDHEN and CDR2 as SYDVKM. This CDR3 has 14 amino acids. CDR3 DNA sequence: TGTGCCAGCAGGTCGGGGACTAGCGTGGTCATTCAGTACTTC. This sequence encodes CASRSGTSVVIQYF.

This clonotype was seen ten or more times. The chain joins TRBV27 to TRBJ2-1, with D perhaps TRBD2 (5 bases). Per the germline V gene, CDR1 is MNHEY and CDR2 is SMNVEV (reference sequence). Trimming took off 6 bases at V and 4 bases at J, with 16 bases between the two ends. The CDR3 totals 15 residues. The CDR3 nucleotides are TGTGCCAGCAGCTTGGGATCCGGCGGGTACAATGAGCAGTTCTTC. It is translated as CASSLGSGGYNEQFF.

The chain has TRBV5-1 and TRBJ2-1; D call uncertain. Trimming removed 2 bases at V and 12 bases at J, with 9 bases between. This CDR3 spans 11 amino acids. Germline CDR1 SGHRS, CDR2 YFSETQ. CDR3 in DNA: TGCGCCAGCAGCTTTGGAGCCTTGCAGTTCTTC. Its translation is CASSFGALQFF.

CDR3 sequence (DNA): TGTGCCAGCAGCTTAGAGGCAGGGATTTACGAGCAGTACTTC. This translates into CASSLEAGIYEQYF. The chain links TRBV7-9 to TRBJ2-7; D perhaps matches TRBD1 (5 bases). The CDR3 runs 14 residues. Trimming took 1 base from V and 4 from J, leaving 11 bases between them. Germline lookup yields CDR1 SEHNR and CDR2 FQNEAQ (reference sequence).

V and J are TRBV20-1 and TRBJ2-3, with TRBD2 identical over 7 bases. The length of the CDR3 is 16 residues. Germline V lookup: CDR1 DFQATT, CDR2 SNEGSKA (reference sequence). V was pared by 3 bases and J by 4 bases, with 13 bases of the junction left unmatched. The DNA for the CDR3 is TGCAGTGCTAGTGGAGGGGAGGGTTTGTTCTCAGATACGCAGTATTTT. Amino acid sequence: CSASGGEGLFSDTQYF.

The chain carries TRBV30 and TRBJ1-2; 9 nucleotides align to TRBD1. The CDR3 extends over 13 amino acids. The V gene end was trimmed by 3 bases and the J gene end by 8 bases; junction bases not matched to a gene: 7. Germline CDR1 GTSNPN, CDR2 SVGIG (reference sequence). The CDR3 sequence: CAWSEQGAGGYTF. CDR3 nucleotides: TGTGCCTGGAGCGAACAGGGGGCAGGGGGCTACACCTTC.

This chain joins TRBV6-4 and TRBJ2-1; TRBD2 matches 7 bases. CDR1 is MRHNA, CDR2 SNTAGT, per germline. V lost 6 bases, J lost 5 bases, and 16 bases stayed unmatched. The CDR3 sequence is 17 residues long. In DNA form, the CDR3 reads TGTGCCAGCAGCGATCTTAAAAGCGGGAACTCAAACAATGAGCAGTTCTTC. Its translation: CASSDLKSGNSNNEQFF.

The genes are TRBV7-8 and TRBJ1-4; 8 nucleotides agree with TRBD1. The CDR3 covers 14 residues. After removal of 3 bases from V and 5 bases from J, the junction contained 2 bases not matched to a gene. Germline V gene lookup returns CDR1 SGHVS and CDR2 FQNEAQ. As DNA, the CDR3 is TGTGCCAGCAGCTTCAGACAGGGGAATGAAAAACTGTTTTTT. It translates to CASSFRQGNEKLFF.

This clonotype was detected only a few times. V is TRBV3-1 and J is TRBJ2-1; D possibly uses TRBD1 or TRBD2 (6 bases each). The CDR3 runs 15 residues. Germline V gene data show CDR1 as LGHDT and CDR2 as YNNKEL (reference sequence). V was shortened by 4 bases and J by 12 bases, with 22 bases between the two germline ends. The chain's CDR3 is CASSPLGGGGSGQFF. The CDR3 coding sequence is TGTGCCAGCAGCCCCCTGGGAGGAGGGGGGAGTGGGCAGTTCTTC.

This clonotype was found many times. This chain links TRBV29-1 with TRBJ2-1; 8 positions agree with TRBD1. Germline V CDR1 and CDR2: SQVTM, ANQGSEA. The CDR3 loop spans 14 amino acids. V trimming: 7 bases; J trimming: 3 bases; junction bases outside the gene matches: 8. CDR3 sequence reads: CSGFRDRYYNEQFF. CDR3 DNA: TGCAGCGGGTTCCGGGACAGGTACTACAATGAGCAGTTCTTC.

The chain joins TRBV28 to TRBJ2-5; D may correspond to TRBD1 or TRBD2 (5 bases each). The CDR3 loop spans 13 amino acids. Germline V CDR1 and CDR2: MDHEN, SYDVKM. V was shortened by 4 bases and J by 7 bases, with 13 bases between the two germline ends. The CDR3 DNA reads TGTGCCAGCAGTTACAACCTTGGGGGGACCCAGTACTTC. Protein: CASSYNLGGTQYF. Supplemented by reference TRBV28 and TRBJ2-5, the full variable domain reads DVKVTQSSRYLVKRTGEKVFLECVQDMDHENMFWYRQDPGLGLRLIYFSYDVKMKEKGDIPEGYSVSREKKERFSLILESASTNQTSMYLCASSYNLGGTQYFGPGTRLLVL.

V is TRBV18 and J is TRBJ2-7; 7 nucleotides line up with TRBD1. From germline, CDR1 is KGHSH and CDR2 LQKENI. Germline trimming cut 2 bases from V and 1 base from J; bases unmatched to any gene: 8. The CDR3 length is 16 residues. CDR3 sequence: CASSPYSTGQSYEQYF. The CDR3 nucleotides read TGTGCCAGCTCACCATACTCTACGGGACAGTCCTACGAGCAGTACTTC.

This clonotype came up a few times. The V gene is TRBV11-1, the J gene TRBJ2-1; D is unresolved. CDR3 length: 13 amino acids. The germline V and J ends were trimmed by 6 bases and 5 bases, with 11 bases remaining between them. The V gene's germline CDR1 is SGHAT and CDR2 FQDESV (reference sequence). CDR3: CASRYQFNNEQFF. DNA of the CDR3: TGTGCCAGCAGGTACCAATTTAACAATGAGCAGTTCTTC.

The chain combines TRBV2 with TRBJ1-2; the D is unclear. The CDR3 loop spans 15 amino acids. Germline V gives CDR1 SNHLY, CDR2 FYNNEI. Trimming took 2 bases from V and 8 from J, leaving 18 bases between them. The CDR3 DNA is TGTGCCAGCAGTGAACGACCCAGGAAGGACGGAGGCTACACCTTC. Amino acids: CASSERPRKDGGYTF.

This clonotype was seen ten or more times. This chain connects TRBV10-3 to TRBJ2-3; D call uncertain. The germline V and J ends were trimmed by 8 bases and 0 bases, with 9 bases remaining between them. The germline gives CDR1 ENHRY, CDR2 SYGVKD. The CDR3 runs 13 residues. The CDR3 here is CAISRGSTDTQYF. Written as DNA, the CDR3 is TGTGCCATCTCACGCGGTAGCACAGATACGCAGTATTTT.